A single sample is the source of the 28 T cell receptor beta chains below, sequenced in a study of T cells expressing NK-cell markers. TCRdb derives one entry per CDR3 protein from the 5' RACE reads, leaving out DNA. Its table lists about 170,000 distinct CDR3 sequences. The sequencing sample was made of blood T cells: a sorted CD56 or NKG2C T cell subset, CD4+ or CD8+ T cells, or bulk PBMC T cells (not recorded which). The receptor set was obtained from a man between 18 and 69 years old in good health.

The chain has TRBV6-6 and TRBJ1-2. Germline CDR1 and CDR2: MNHNY and SVGAGI (reference sequence). The CDR3 totals 13 residues. CDR3 sequence reads: CASSYGRRDGYTF.

This rearrangement joins TRBV20-1 to TRBJ2-7; checking the TCRdb D call of TRBD2 is not possible without DNA. The CDR3 is 15 amino acids. The germline V gene encodes CDR1 DFQATT and CDR2 SNEGSKA (reference sequence). CDR3 region: CSARDPVGGTYEQYF.

This chain connects TRBV12-3 or TRBV12-4 to TRBJ1-5; TCRdb lists TRBD1, though no DNA is available to test this call. The CDR3 length is 15 residues. CDR3 amino acids: CASSPLSASNQPQHF.

This chain joins TRBV7-7 and TRBJ2-5; no DNA is available, so the TRBD2 call from TCRdb remains unchecked. CDR3 length: 11 amino acids. Germline-derived CDR1 and CDR2 are SSHAT and FNYEAQ (reference sequence). The CDR3 sequence: CASSSRGAQYF.

The chain couples TRBV27 to TRBJ2-5; checking the TCRdb D call of TRBD2 is not possible without DNA. CDR1 is MNHEY, CDR2 SMNVEV, per germline (reference sequence). The CDR3 is made up of 13 amino acids. CDR3 sequence reads: CASRTSGGETQYF.

This chain links TRBV7-9 with TRBJ2-1; TCRdb proposes TRBD1, but this gene call is untestable without DNA. CDR1 and CDR2 from the germline V gene are SEHNR and FQNEAQ (reference sequence). The CDR3 covers 14 residues. The CDR3 sequence: CASSSGQGWNEQFF. Looking up the rest from reference TRBV7-9 and TRBJ2-1 gives the full variable domain: DTGVSQNPRHKITKRGQNVTFRCDPISEHNRLYWYRQTLGQGPEFLTYFQNEAQLEKSRLLSDRFSAERPKGSFSTLEIQRTEQGDSAMYLCASSSGQGWNEQFFGPGTRLTVL.

The chain couples TRBV7-8 to TRBJ1-1; no DNA is available, so the TRBD1 call from TCRdb remains unchecked. This CDR3 spans 16 amino acids. The germline V gene encodes CDR1 SGHVS and CDR2 FQNEAQ. The CDR3 sequence: CASSLATGDSNTEAFF.

The chain couples TRBV21-1 to TRBJ2-5; TCRdb returns TRBD2, unconfirmable since there is no DNA. TRBV21-1 is designated a pseudogene. The CDR3 extends over 16 amino acids. CDR3 sequence: CASSKVLAGGQETQYF.

The chain employs TRBV23-1 and TRBJ2-7; TCRdb indicates TRBD1, and absent DNA this call remains unverified. TRBV23-1 is marked as an open reading frame, function uncertain. This CDR3 has 17 amino acids. The CDR3 loop reads CASSSSSGTGISYEQYF.

This chain uses TRBV7-9 with TRBJ2-3; the TCRdb call, TRBD1, lacks DNA for checking. Germline V gene data show CDR1 as SEHNR and CDR2 as FQNEAQ (reference sequence). This CDR3 region has 15 residues. CDR3 sequence reads: CASSPPHRAADTQYF.

The genes are TRBV5-6 and TRBJ2-5. Germline assignment: CDR1 SGHDT and CDR2 YYEEEE. The CDR3 extends over 13 amino acids. The CDR3 loop is CASSTISGETQYF.

The V gene is TRBV28, the J gene TRBJ1-1; there is no DNA to check the TCRdb D call of TRBD1. This CDR3 is built from 18 residues. Germline CDR1 MDHEN, CDR2 SYDVKM. The CDR3 here is CASSLSAGTGFLNTEAFF.

The chain uses TRBV2 and TRBJ2-3. This CDR3 region has 13 residues. Germline V gives CDR1 SNHLY, CDR2 FYNNEI. The CDR3 loop is CASNLQEQDTQYF.

The chain carries TRBV5-6 and TRBJ2-5; the D call from TCRdb, TRBD1, cannot be confirmed without DNA. The CDR3 contains 14 residues. Germline CDR1 is SGHDT and CDR2 is YYEEEE. CDR3 in amino acids: CASSLFSAGETQYF.

The chain employs TRBV10-2 and TRBJ2-1; TCRdb's D call of TRBD2 is untestable without DNA. Germline assignment: CDR1 WSHSY and CDR2 SAAADI. The CDR3 is 14 amino acids. CDR3 in amino acids: CASIAAGLGNEQFF.

This rearrangement joins TRBV9 to TRBJ2-4. From germline, CDR1 is SGDLS and CDR2 YYNGEE. The CDR3 runs to 14 residues. The CDR3 loop is CASSVAGAKNIQYF. The variable domain in full, completed from reference TRBV9 and TRBJ2-4, reads DSGVTQTPKHLITATGQRVTLRCSPRSGDLSVYWYQQSLDQGLQFLIQYYNGEERAKGNILERFSAQQFPDLHSELNLSSLELGDSALYFCASSVAGAKNIQYFGAGTRLSVL.

The rearrangement uses TRBV27 and TRBJ2-1; TCRdb's D call, TRBD2, is unchecked because there is no DNA. The CDR3 is made up of 13 amino acids. Germline V CDR1 and CDR2: MNHEY, SMNVEV (reference sequence). Here the CDR3 reads CASRPGTSSLEFF.

This chain uses TRBV29-1 with TRBJ2-1; TCRdb picks TRBD2, but there is no DNA to check that call. Germline V gives CDR1 SQVTM, CDR2 ANQGSEA. There are 17 residues in the CDR3. The CDR3: CSVDGLAGNPSYNEQFF.

The CDR3 sequence is CASRLRGSTEAFF. This chain links TRBV11-3 with TRBJ1-1; TCRdb selects TRBD1, and the lack of DNA leaves this call unchecked. The germline CDR1 and CDR2 sequences are SGHNT and YENEEA. This CDR3 spans 13 amino acids.

V is TRBV9 and J is TRBJ2-1; the D gene TCRdb calls, TRBD2, cannot be checked with no DNA. There are 16 residues in the CDR3. In germline, CDR1 is SGDLS, CDR2 YYNGEE. Here the CDR3 reads CASPNAGRGGRNEQFF.

The V and J genes are TRBV7-2 and TRBJ2-3. Germline V lookup: CDR1 SGHTA, CDR2 FQGNSA. This CDR3 is built from 12 residues. The CDR3: CASSLEARPQYF.

The chain recombines TRBV12-3 or TRBV12-4 with TRBJ1-3; TCRdb's D call, TRBD1, is unchecked because there is no DNA. This CDR3 spans 15 amino acids. CDR3: CASSFSGEPGNTIYF.

This chain connects TRBV5-4 to TRBJ1-1; TCRdb lists TRBD1, though no DNA is available to test this call. The CDR3 spans 15 residues. The V gene's germline CDR1 is SGHNT and CDR2 YYREEE (reference sequence). CDR3: CASSEYPTGNTEAFF.

The chain uses TRBV4-1 and TRBJ2-5; the D call of TRBD2 rests on TCRdb alone, since no DNA is present to check it. The CDR3 has 16 residues. Germline loops: CDR1 MGHRA, CDR2 YSYEKL. CDR3 region: CASSHKTSGGEETQYF.

The CDR3 reads CASSLGTGWYEQYF. The rearrangement uses TRBV7-9 and TRBJ2-7; TCRdb proposes TRBD1, but this gene call is untestable without DNA. Germline values: CDR1 SEHNR, CDR2 FQNEAQ (reference sequence). This CDR3 has 14 amino acids.

This chain links TRBV4-1 with TRBJ2-3; the TCRdb call, TRBD1, lacks DNA for checking. Germline V CDR1 and CDR2: MGHRA, YSYEKL. The CDR3 loop spans 15 amino acids. CDR3 region: CASSQGAAGADTQYF.

The chain links TRBV7-2 to TRBJ1-5. Germline V CDR1 and CDR2: SGHTA, FQGNSA. The CDR3 consists of 15 residues. The CDR3 region is CASSRAVGSNQPQHF.

The chain employs TRBV7-8 and TRBJ2-7; TCRdb gives TRBD2 as the D gene, but with no DNA this cannot be confirmed. Germline CDR1 SGHVS, CDR2 FQNEAQ. The CDR3 totals 15 residues. CDR3: CASSLAADSDYEQYF.